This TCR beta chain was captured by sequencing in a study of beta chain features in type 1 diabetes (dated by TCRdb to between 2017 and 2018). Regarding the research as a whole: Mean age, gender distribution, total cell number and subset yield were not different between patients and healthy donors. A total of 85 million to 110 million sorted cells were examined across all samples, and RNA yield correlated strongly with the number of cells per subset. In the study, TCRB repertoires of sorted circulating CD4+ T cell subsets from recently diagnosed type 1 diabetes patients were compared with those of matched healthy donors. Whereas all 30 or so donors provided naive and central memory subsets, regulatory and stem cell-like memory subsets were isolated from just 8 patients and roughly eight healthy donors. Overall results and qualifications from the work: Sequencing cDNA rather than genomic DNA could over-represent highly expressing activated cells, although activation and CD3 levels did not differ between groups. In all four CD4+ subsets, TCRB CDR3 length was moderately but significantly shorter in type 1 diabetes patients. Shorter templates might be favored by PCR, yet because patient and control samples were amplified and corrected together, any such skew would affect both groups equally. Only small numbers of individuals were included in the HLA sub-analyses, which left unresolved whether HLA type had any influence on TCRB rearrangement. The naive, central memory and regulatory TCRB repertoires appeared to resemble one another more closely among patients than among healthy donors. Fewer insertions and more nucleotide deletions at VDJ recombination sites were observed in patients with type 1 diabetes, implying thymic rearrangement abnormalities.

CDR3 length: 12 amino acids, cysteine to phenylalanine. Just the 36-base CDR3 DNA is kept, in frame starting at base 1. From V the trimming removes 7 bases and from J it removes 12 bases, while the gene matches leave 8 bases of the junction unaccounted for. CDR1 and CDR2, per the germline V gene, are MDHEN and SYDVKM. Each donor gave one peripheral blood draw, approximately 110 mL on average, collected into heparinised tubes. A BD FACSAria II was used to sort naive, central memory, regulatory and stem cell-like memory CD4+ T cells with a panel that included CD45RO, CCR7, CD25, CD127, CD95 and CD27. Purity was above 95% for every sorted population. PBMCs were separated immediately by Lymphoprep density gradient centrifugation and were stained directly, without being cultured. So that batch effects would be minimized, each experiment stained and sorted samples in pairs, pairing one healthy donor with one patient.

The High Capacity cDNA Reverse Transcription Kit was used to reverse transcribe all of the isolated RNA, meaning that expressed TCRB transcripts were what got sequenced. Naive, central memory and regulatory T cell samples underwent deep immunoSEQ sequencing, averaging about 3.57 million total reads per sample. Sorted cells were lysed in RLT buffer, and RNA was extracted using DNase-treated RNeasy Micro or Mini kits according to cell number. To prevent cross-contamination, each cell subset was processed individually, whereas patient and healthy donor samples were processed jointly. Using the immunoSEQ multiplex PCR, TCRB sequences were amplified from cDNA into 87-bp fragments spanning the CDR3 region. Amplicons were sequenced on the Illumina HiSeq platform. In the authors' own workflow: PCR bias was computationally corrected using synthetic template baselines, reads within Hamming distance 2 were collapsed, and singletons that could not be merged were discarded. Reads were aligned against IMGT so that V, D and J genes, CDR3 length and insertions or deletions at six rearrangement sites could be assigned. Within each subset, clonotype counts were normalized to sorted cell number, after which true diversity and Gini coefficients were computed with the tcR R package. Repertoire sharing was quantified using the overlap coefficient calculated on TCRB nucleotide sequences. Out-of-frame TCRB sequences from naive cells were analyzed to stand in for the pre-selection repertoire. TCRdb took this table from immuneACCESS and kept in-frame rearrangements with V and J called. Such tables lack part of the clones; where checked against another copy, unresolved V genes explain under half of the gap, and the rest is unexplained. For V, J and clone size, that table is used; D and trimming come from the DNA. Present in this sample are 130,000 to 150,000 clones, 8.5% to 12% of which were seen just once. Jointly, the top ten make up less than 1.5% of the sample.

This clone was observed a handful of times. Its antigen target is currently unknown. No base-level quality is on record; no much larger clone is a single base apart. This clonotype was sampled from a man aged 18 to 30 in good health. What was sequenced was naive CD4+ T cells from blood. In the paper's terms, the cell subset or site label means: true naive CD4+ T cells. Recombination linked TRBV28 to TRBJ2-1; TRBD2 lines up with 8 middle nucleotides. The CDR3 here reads CASKSAGVRQFF. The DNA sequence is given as TGTGCCAGCAAATCAGCGGGGGTTAGGCAGTTCTTC.